The 9 T cell receptor beta chains in this list originate from one sample, sequenced in a study of blood T cell repertoires in COVID-19. Clones were sequenced by immunoSEQ multiplex PCR, and TCRdb holds only the in-frame ones, with some missing. The table lists under 40,000 clones, 94% of them singletons, with 4.1% in the top ten. The specimen was peripheral blood. All receptors derive from a human donor with active COVID-19. The donor label of this sample is uncertain.

J is TRBJ2-1 and V is TRBV18; TRBD1 aligns across 7 bases. V dropped 3 bases and J dropped 12; count of bases not matched to a gene: 8. CDR1 KGHSH and CDR2 LQKENI come from the germline V gene. The CDR3 contains 13 residues. The CDR3, as DNA: TGTGCCAGCTCACCCGACAGGGCCCTGGGGCAGTTCTTC. Residues: CASSPDRALGQFF.

This sequence joins TRBV12-5 and TRBJ2-1; a possible D gene is TRBD1 (5 bases). The germline V gene encodes CDR1 LGHNT and CDR2 FRNRAP. Between the trimmed V and J ends, which lost 5 bases and 1 base, there was a span of 18 bases. The CDR3 sequence is 17 residues long. The CDR3 coding sequence is TGTGCTAGTGGTACCACCTGGCTAGGGGATTCCTACAATGAGCAGTTCTTC. Encoded protein: CASGTTWLGDSYNEQFF.

This chain connects TRBV27 to TRBJ1-2, with D maybe TRBD1 (5 bases). V was cut by 0 bases and J by 4 bases, with 12 bases left in between. Germline-derived CDR1 and CDR2 are MNHEY and SMNVEV (reference sequence). The CDR3 consists of 15 residues. Written as DNA, the CDR3 is TGTGCCAGCAGTTTATCGGGGCTTCGGCCCTATGGCTACACCTTC. As protein: CASSLSGLRPYGYTF.

V usage is TRBV24-1 and J usage is TRBJ1-3, with a possible D match to TRBD1 (5 bases). Germline assignment: CDR1 KGHDR and CDR2 SFDVKD. V lost 7 bases, J lost 0 bases, and 18 bases lay in between. This CDR3 spans 17 amino acids. The CDR3 sequence is CATSAGDSTPSGNTIYF. The CDR3 region has the DNA TGTGCCACCAGCGCCGGGGACTCAACTCCCTCTGGAAACACCATATATTTT.

In DNA form, the CDR3 reads TGTGCCAGCACCCGCGGTGGAGGGTTTGACTATGGCTACACCTTC. As protein: CASTRGGGFDYGYTF. V and J are TRBV27 and TRBJ1-2; D gene unclear. Germline CDR1 and CDR2: MNHEY and SMNVEV (reference sequence). Between the trimmed V and J ends, which lost 7 bases and 3 bases, there was a span of 18 bases. The CDR3 runs 15 residues.

The V gene is TRBV11-3, the J gene TRBJ2-1, with TRBD1 matching over 10 bases. V gave up 5 bases and J gave up 4 bases; unmatched junction bases: 5. Germline V lookup: CDR1 SGHNT, CDR2 YENEEA. This CDR3 is built from 15 residues. The chain's CDR3 is CASSTRTGGYNEQFF. CDR3 sequence (DNA): TGTGCCAGCAGCACGAGGACAGGGGGGTACAATGAGCAGTTCTTC.

This chain connects TRBV27 to TRBJ2-7; the match to TRBD1 covers 9 bases. The V and J ends lost 4 bases and 1 base, in that order; junction bases with no gene match: 2. CDR3 length: 14 residues. The germline CDR1 and CDR2 sequences are MNHEY and SMNVEV (reference sequence). CDR3 protein: CASSWDRDSYEQYF. The CDR3 DNA is TGTGCCAGCAGTTGGGACAGGGATTCCTACGAGCAGTACTTC.

The chain recombines TRBV9 with TRBJ1-5, with D uncertain. The CDR3 has 16 residues. V was cut by 0 bases and J by 1 base, with 11 bases left in between. Per germline, CDR1 SGDLS and CDR2 YYNGEE. CDR3 amino acids: CASSVGLGGSNQPQHF. As DNA, the CDR3 is TGTGCCAGCAGCGTAGGGTTGGGAGGGAGCAATCAGCCCCAGCATTTT.

The chain joins TRBV7-2 to TRBJ2-5; possibly TRBD2 for D (6 bases). Germline V gene sequence: CDR1 SGHTA, CDR2 FQGNSA. The CDR3 runs 14 residues. V was trimmed by 1 base and J by 5 bases, leaving 11 bases between them. The CDR3 DNA follows: TGTGCCAGCAGCTTAGGCTCCGGAGGGGAGACCCAGTACTTC. As protein: CASSLGSGGETQYF.